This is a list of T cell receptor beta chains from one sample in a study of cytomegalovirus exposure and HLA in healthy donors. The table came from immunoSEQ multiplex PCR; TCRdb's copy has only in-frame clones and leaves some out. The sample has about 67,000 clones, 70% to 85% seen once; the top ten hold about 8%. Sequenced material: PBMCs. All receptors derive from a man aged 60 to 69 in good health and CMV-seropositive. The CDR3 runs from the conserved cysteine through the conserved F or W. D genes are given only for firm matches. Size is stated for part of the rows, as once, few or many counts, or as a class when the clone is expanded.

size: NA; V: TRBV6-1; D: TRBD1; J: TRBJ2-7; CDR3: CASSEEGARSQQYF; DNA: TGTGCCAGCAGTGAAGAGGGGGCTCGGAGTCAGCAGTACTTC
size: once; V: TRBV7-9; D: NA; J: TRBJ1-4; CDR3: CSSSPLVGAMEKLFF; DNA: TGTTCCAGCAGCCCTCTCGTGGGGGCGATGGAAAAACTGTTTTTT
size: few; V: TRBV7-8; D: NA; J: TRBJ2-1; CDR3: CASSLEGAGLGSSSSYNEQFF; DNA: TGTGCCAGCAGCTTAGAAGGGGCGGGACTTGGATCCTCCAGCTCCTACAATGAGCAGTTCTTC
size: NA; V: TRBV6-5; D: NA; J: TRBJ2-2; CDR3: CASGSKTTNTGELFF; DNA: TGTGCCAGCGGCTCAAAGACAACGAACACCGGGGAGCTGTTTTTT
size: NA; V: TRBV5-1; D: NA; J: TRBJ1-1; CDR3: CASSWGGTEAFF; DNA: TGCGCCAGCAGCTGGGGGGGCACTGAAGCTTTCTTT
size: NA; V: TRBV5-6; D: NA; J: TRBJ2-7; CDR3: CASSLVAETRYEQYF; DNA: TGTGCCAGCAGCTTGGTAGCGGAAACTAGGTACGAGCAGTACTTC
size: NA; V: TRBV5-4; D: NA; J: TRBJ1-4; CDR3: CASSRSHRSEEKLFF; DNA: TGTGCCAGCAGCCGCTCCCACAGGTCAGAGGAAAAACTGTTTTTT
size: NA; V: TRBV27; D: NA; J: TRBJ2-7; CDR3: CASSSYYLAYEQYF; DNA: TGTGCCAGCAGTTCCTACTATTTGGCCTACGAGCAGTACTTC
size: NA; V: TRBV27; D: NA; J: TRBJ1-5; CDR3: CASSFRDGQPQHF; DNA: TGTGCCAGCAGTTTCCGGGATGGTCAGCCCCAGCATTTT
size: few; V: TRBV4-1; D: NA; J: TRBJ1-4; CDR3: CASSQDEGREKLFF; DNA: TGCGCCAGCAGCCAAGACGAGGGGAGGGAAAAACTGTTTTTT
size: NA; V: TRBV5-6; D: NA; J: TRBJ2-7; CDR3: CASSFKGVNREQYF; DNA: TGTGCCAGCAGCTTTAAGGGGGTTAATCGCGAGCAGTACTTC
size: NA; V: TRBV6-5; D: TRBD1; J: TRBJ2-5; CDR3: CASQGAGETQYF; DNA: TGTGCCAGCCAGGGGGCTGGGGAGACCCAGTACTTC
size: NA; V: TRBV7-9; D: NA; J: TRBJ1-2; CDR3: CASSEGALYGYTF; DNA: TGTGCCAGCAGCGAGGGCGCTCTCTATGGCTACACCTTC
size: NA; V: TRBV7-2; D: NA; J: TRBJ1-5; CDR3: CASSLEGLHGNQPQHF; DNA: TGTGCCAGCAGCTTGGAGGGGCTACATGGCAATCAGCCCCAGCATTTT
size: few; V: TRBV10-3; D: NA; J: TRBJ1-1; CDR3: CAISDAGGANTEAFF; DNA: TGTGCCATCAGTGACGCGGGGGGCGCGAACACTGAAGCTTTCTTT
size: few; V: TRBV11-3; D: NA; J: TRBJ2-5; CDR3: CASSLDSTGRGGETQYF; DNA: TGTGCCAGCAGCTTAGACTCAACAGGGAGGGGCGGAGAGACCCAGTACTTC
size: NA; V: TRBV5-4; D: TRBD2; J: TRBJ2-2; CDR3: CASSGTSDTGELFF; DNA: TGTGCCAGCAGCGGGACTAGCGACACCGGGGAGCTGTTTTTT
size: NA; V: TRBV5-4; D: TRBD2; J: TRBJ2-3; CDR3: CASSFGTSGGLDTQYF; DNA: TGTGCCAGCAGCTTCGGGACTAGCGGGGGTTTAGATACGCAGTATTTT
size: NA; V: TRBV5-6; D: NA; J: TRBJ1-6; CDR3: CASSLGAISNSPLHF; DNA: TGTGCCAGCAGCTTGGGGGCTATATCAAATTCACCCCTCCACTTT
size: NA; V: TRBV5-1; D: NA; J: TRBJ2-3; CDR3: CASSPGQRVPSADTQYF; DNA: TGCGCCAGCAGCCCGGGTCAGAGGGTCCCTAGTGCAGATACGCAGTATTTT
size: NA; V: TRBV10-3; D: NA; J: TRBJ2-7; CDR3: CASESGVRSSYEQYF; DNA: TGTGCCAGCGAGTCAGGGGTACGGAGCTCCTACGAGCAGTACTTC
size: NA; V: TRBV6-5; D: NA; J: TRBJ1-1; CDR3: CASSYSWGAEAFF; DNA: TGTGCCAGCAGTTACTCTTGGGGGGCTGAAGCTTTCTTT
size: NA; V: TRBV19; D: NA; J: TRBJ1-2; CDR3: CASNLGRPGGYTF; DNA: TGTGCCAGTAACTTGGGGCGGCCCGGCGGCTACACCTTC
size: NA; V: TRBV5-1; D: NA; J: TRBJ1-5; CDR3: CASSLVVGPDQPQHF; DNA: TGCGCCAGCAGCTTGGTGGTGGGGCCTGATCAGCCCCAGCATTTT
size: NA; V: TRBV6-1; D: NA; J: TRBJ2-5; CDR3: CGSRAAQETQYF; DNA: TGCGGGTCGCGGGCAGCACAAGAGACCCAGTACTTC
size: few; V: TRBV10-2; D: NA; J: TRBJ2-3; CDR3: CASSDTGIGRDTQYF; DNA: TGCGCCAGCAGTGACACCGGGATTGGGCGGGATACGCAGTATTTT
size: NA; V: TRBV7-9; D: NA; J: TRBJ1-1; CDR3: CASSSVTGLNTEAFF; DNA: TGTGCCAGCAGTTCGGTTACAGGTTTGAACACTGAAGCTTTCTTT
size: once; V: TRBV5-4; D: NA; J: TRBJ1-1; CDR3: CASSLEGLRGETEAFF; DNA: TGTGCCAGCAGCTTGGAGGGGCTCAGGGGTGAAACTGAAGCTTTCTTT
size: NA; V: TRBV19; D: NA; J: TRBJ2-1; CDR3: CASSISVAADYNEQFF; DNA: TGTGCCAGTAGTATCAGTGTAGCGGCCGACTACAATGAGCAGTTCTTC
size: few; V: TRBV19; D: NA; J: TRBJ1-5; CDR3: CASSPERASNQPQHF; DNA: TGTGCCAGTAGCCCGGAGAGGGCTAGCAATCAGCCCCAGCATTTT
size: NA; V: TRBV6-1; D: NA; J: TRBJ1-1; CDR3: CASLGAPTEAFF; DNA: TGTGCCAGCCTGGGGGCGCCCACTGAAGCTTTCTTT
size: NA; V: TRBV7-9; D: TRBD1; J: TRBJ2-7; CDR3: CASSRDRTGEQYF; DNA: TGTGCCAGCAGCAGGGACAGAACTGGGGAGCAGTACTTC
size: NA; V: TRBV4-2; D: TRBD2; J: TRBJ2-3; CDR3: CASSQVTSGADTQYF; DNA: TGTGCCAGCAGCCAAGTGACTAGCGGTGCAGATACGCAGTATTTT
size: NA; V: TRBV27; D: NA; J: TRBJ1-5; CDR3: CASSRSASGGQPQHF; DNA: TGTGCCAGCAGCCGCTCGGCTTCGGGAGGCCAGCCCCAGCATTTT
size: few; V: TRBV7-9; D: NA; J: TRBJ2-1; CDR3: CASSMPQGSSYNEQFF; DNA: TGTGCCAGCAGCATGCCACAGGGAAGCTCCTACAATGAGCAGTTCTTC
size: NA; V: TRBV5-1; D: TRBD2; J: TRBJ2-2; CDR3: CASSLGAGVNTGELFF; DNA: TGCGCCAGCAGCTTGGGGGCGGGAGTTAACACCGGGGAGCTGTTTTTT
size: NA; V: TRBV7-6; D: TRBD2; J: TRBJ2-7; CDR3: CASSQGLAGTSYEQYF; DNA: TGTGCCAGCAGCCAGGGACTAGCGGGTACCTCCTACGAGCAGTACTTC
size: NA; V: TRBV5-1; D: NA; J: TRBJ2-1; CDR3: CASSLDSGNYNEQFF; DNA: TGCGCCAGCAGCTTGGATTCGGGGAATTACAATGAGCAGTTCTTC
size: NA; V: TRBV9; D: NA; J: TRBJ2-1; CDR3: CASSVDLSSYNEQFF; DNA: TGTGCCAGCAGCGTAGACCTGAGCTCCTACAATGAGCAGTTCTTC
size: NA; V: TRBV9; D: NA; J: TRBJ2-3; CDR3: CASSVVPEGAADTQYF; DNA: TGTGCCAGCAGCGTAGTCCCTGAGGGTGCGGCAGATACGCAGTATTTT
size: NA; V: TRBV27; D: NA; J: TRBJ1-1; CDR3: CASSLYLQAMNTEAFF; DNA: TGTGCCAGCAGTTTATATCTTCAGGCTATGAACACTGAAGCTTTCTTT
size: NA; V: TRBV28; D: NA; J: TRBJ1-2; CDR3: CASSLSNRVAYTF; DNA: TGTGCCAGCAGTCTATCTAACAGGGTAGCCTACACCTTC
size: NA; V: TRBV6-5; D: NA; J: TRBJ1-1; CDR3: CASNSGGGMRAEAFF; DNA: TGTGCCAGCAACTCGGGGGGGGGCATGCGAGCTGAAGCTTTCTTT
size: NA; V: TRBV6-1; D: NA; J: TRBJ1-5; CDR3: CASSGFSSGNSNQPQHF; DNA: TGTGCCAGCAGTGGTTTCTCAAGCGGTAATAGCAATCAGCCCCAGCATTTT
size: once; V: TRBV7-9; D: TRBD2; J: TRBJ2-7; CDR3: CSSSLGGLAGAYEQYF; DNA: TGTTCCAGCAGCTTAGGGGGGCTAGCGGGGGCCTACGAGCAGTACTTC
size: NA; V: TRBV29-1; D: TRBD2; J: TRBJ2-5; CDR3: CSVPGGAQETQYF; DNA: TGCAGCGTCCCGGGGGGGGCTCAGGAGACCCAGTACTTC
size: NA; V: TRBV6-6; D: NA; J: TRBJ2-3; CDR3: CASSFTRGDTQYF; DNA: TGTGCCAGCAGTTTTACCAGGGGAGATACGCAGTATTTT
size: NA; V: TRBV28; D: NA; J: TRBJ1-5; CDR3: CASSTHQPQHF; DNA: TGTGCCAGCAGCACTCATCAGCCCCAGCATTTT
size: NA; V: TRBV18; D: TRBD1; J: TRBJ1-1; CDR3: CASSLGTGGNTEAFF; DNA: TGTGCCAGCTCACTCGGGACAGGGGGAAACACTGAAGCTTTCTTT
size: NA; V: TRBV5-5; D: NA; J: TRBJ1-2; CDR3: CASTWGGISGYTF; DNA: TGTGCCAGCACCTGGGGGGGAATAAGCGGCTACACCTTC
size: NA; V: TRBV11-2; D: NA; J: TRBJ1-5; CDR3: CASSLDRGHQPQHF; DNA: TGTGCCAGCAGCTTAGACAGGGGCCATCAGCCCCAGCATTTT
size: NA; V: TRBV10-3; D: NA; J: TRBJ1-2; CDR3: CAISESIAAENYGYTF; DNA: TGTGCCATCAGTGAGTCTATCGCCGCGGAGAACTATGGCTACACCTTC
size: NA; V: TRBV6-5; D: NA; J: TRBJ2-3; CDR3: CASSYLGSSTDTQYF; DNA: TGTGCCAGCAGTTACCTTGGGAGTAGCACAGATACGCAGTATTTT
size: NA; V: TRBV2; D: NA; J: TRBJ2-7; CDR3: CASRSGYSYEQYF; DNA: TGTGCCAGCCGGTCGGGTTACTCCTACGAGCAGTACTTC